This record looks at one T cell receptor beta chain sequence and its context. Its target is unknown. The source of the sample is a study of OX40 agonist ivuxolimab in advanced cancers. Study at large: Cancers in dose escalation were hepatocellular, melanoma, renal cell and head and neck.

Looked up from germline, CDR1 is SGHTA and CDR2 is FQGTGA. The CDR3 length is 15 residues. The J segment lost 3 bases and the V segment lost 0 bases, leaving 2 bases of the junction unmatched. Generated by immunoSEQ multiplex PCR, the TCRdb table keeps only in-frame clones and is missing some. The sample contains tens of thousands of clones, about nine tenths of which appear only once. Study-level findings and limits: Those patients achieving a partial response at 0.1-3.0 mg/kg showed among the lowest clonal expansion. Doses of 0.1 to 3.0 mg/kg were accompanied by clonal expansion of CD4+ and CD8+ blood T cells by week 6. CD4+ T cells averaged fewer expanded clones than CD8+ T cells.

This clonotype originated in an adult with an advanced solid tumor such as melanoma, head and neck, liver or kidney cancer. The V and J genes are TRBV7-3 and TRBJ2-1; 7 nucleotides align to TRBD1. Sequencing used CD4+ or CD8+ T cells sorted from blood, obtained in a trial of the OX40 agonist ivuxolimab. In nucleotides, the CDR3 is TGTGCCAGCAGCTTAACCGGGACAGTCTACAATGAGCAGTTCTTC. Translating gives CASSLTGTVYNEQFF.